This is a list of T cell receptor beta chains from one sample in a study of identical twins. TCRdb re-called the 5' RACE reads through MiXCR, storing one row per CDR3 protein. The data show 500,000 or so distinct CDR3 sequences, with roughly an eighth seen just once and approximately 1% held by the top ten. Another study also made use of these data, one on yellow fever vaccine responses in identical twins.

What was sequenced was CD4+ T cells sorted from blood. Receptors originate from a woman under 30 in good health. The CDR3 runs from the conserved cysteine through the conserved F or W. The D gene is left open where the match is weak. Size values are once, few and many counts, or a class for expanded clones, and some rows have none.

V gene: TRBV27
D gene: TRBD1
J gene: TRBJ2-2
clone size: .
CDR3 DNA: TGTGCCAGCGCCAGGACAGGGGGCATCACCGGGGAGCTGTTTTTT
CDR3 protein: CASARTGGITGELFF

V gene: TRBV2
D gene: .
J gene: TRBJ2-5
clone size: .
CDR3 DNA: TGTGCCAGCAGTGAAAGGGGTTTAGGGACCCAGTACTTC
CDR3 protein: CASSERGLGTQYF

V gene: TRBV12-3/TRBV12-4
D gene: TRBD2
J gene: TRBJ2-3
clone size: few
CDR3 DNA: TGTGCCAGCAGTTGGGAGAAAGGACTAGTATCCAATACGCAGTATTTT
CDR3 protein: CASSWEKGLVSNTQYF

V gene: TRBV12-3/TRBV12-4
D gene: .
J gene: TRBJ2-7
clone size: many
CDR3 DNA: TGTGCCAGCAGACTCAGGACCGATCCCTACGAGCAGTACTTC
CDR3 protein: CASRLRTDPYEQYF

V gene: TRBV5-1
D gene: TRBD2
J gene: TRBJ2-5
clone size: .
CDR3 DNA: TGCGCCAGCAGCTTGGGTAGCGGGGGCTCCTTTCAAGAGACCCAGTACTTC
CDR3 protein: CASSLGSGGSFQETQYF

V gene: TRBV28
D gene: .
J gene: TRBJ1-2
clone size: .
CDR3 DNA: TGTGCCAGCAGTTTGCCACCAAACTATGGCTACACCTTC
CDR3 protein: CASSLPPNYGYTF

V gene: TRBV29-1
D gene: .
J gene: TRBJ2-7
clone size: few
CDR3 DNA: TGCAGCGTTGCTTGGGGAAAAGGTTCTTACGAGCAGTACTTC
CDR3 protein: CSVAWGKGSYEQYF

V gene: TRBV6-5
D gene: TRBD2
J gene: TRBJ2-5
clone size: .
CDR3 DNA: TGTGCCAGCAGTTACGAGACTAGCGGACCAGAGACCCAGTACTTC
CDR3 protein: CASSYETSGPETQYF

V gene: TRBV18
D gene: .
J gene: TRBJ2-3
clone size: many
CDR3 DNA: TGTGCCAGCTCACCACCGAGAGTAGATACGCAGTATTTT
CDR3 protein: CASSPPRVDTQYF

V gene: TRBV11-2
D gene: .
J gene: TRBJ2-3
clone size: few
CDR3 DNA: TGTGCCAGCAGATATCTTGGCACAGATACGCAGTATTTT
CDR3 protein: CASRYLGTDTQYF

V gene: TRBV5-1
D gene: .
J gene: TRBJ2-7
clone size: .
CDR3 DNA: TGCGCCAGCAGCTCGGAAGGTCTACCCGGGGAGCAGTACTTC
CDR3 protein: CASSSEGLPGEQYF

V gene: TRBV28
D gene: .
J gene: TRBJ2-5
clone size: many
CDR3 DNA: TGTGCCAGCAGCCCTCCTAATCGGGAGACCCAGTACTTC
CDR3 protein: CASSPPNRETQYF

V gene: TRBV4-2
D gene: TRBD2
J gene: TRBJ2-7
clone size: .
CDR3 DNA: TGTGCCAGCAGCCAAGGGGCTAGCGGGGGCTACGAGCAGTACTTC
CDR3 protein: CASSQGASGGYEQYF

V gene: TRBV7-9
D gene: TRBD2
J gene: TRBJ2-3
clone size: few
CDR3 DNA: TGTGCCAGCAGCCCCGTAGCGGGGAGCACAGATACGCAGTATTTT
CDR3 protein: CASSPVAGSTDTQYF

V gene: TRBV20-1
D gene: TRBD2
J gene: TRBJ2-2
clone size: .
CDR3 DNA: TGCAGTGCCCCAAACCCTAGCGGGAGGCCCGGGGGCGGGGAGCTGTTTTTT
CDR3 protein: CSAPNPSGRPGGGELFF

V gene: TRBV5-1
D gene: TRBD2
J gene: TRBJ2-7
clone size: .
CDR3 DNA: TGCGCCAGCAGCGCCTTGACTAGCGGCAGCTCCTACGAGCAGTACTTC
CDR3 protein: CASSALTSGSSYEQYF

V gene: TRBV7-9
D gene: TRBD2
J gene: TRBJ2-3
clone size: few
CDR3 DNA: TGTGCCAGCAGCTCGGGACTAGCGGGTGTCTCTGGAGATACGCAGTATTTT
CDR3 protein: CASSSGLAGVSGDTQYF

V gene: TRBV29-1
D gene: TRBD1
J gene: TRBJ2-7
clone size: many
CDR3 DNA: TGCAGCGTTGAAGTCCAGGGGGCGTGGGAGCAGTACTTC
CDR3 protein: CSVEVQGAWEQYF

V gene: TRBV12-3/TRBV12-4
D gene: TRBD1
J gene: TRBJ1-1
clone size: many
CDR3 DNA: TGTGCCAGCACCAGAACAGGGGGCTTCACTGAAGCTTTCTTT
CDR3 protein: CASTRTGGFTEAFF

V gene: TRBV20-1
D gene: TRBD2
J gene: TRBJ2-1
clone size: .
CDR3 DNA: TGCAGTGCTTCCGCCTTAATACCGGGACTAGCGGGAGGAAATGAGCAGTTCTTC
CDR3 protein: CSASALIPGLAGGNEQFF

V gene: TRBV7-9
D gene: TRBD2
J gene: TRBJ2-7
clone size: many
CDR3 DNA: TGTGCCAGCAGCCCTTTAGCGGGAGCTAACACCTACGAGCAGTACTTC
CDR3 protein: CASSPLAGANTYEQYF

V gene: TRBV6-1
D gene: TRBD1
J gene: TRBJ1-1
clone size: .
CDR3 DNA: TGTGCCAGCATCGACAGGGGTGGCACTGAAGCTTTCTTT
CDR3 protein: CASIDRGGTEAFF

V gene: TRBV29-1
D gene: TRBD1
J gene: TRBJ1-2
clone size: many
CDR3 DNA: TGCAGCGTTCAACAGGGGGGCTATGGCTACACCTTC
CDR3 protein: CSVQQGGYGYTF

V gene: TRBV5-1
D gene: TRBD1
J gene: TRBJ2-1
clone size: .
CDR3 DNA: TGCGCCAGCAGCTGGCCGGCACAGGGGGCGCGATATGAGCAGTTCTTC
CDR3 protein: CASSWPAQGARYEQFF

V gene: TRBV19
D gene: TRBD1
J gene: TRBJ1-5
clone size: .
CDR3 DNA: TGTGCCAGTAGACCCCGGGACAGAGTCGACCAGCCCCAGCATTTT
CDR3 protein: CASRPRDRVDQPQHF

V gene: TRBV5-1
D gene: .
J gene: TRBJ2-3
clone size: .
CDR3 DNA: TGCGCCAGCAGCTTGGCGCCCGCTGGGATGCATACGCAGTATTTT
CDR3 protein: CASSLAPAGMHTQYF

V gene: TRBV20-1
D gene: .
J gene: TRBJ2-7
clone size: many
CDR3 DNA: TGCAGTGCTAGAGATCTGAGTTACGAGCAGTACTTC
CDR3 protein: CSARDLSYEQYF

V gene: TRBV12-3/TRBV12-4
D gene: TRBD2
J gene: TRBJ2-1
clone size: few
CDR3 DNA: TGTGCCAGCAGGCCGCGGGGGTACAATGAGCAGTTCTTC
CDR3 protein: CASRPRGYNEQFF

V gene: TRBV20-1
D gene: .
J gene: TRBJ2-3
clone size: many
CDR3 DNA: TGCACTGGCGAGTCCCCGAATGGTGGGCAGTATTTT
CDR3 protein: CTGESPNGGQYF

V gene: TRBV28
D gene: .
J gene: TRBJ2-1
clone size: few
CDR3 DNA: TGTGCCAGCAGTTACCCTCCCAGGGATGAGCAGTTCTTC
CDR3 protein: CASSYPPRDEQFF

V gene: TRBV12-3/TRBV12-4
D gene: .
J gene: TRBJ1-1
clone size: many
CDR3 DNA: TGTGCCAGCATCCCTGACGGACTGAACACTGAAGCTTTCTTT
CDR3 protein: CASIPDGLNTEAFF

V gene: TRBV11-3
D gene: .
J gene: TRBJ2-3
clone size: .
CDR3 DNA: TGTGCCAGCAGCTCCAGCGGGCCCGGCACAGATACGCAGTATTTT
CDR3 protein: CASSSSGPGTDTQYF

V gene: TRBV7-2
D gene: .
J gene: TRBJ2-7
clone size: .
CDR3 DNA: TGTGCCAGCAGCCGACCAGGGGCCGTTTTTGAAGAGCAGTACTTC
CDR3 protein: CASSRPGAVFEEQYF

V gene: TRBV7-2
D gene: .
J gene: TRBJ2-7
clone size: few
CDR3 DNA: TGTGCCACCTGGGAACTTCCAGGCGAGCAGTACTTC
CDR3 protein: CATWELPGEQYF

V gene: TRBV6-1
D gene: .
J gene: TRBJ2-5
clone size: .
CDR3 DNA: TGTGCCGCGTCCGCCGATTGGTGGCAAGAGACCCAGTACTTC
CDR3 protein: CAASADWWQETQYF

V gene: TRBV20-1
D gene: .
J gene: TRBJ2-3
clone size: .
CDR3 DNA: TGCAGTGCTAGTGCCTACAGGGATACGCAGTATTTT
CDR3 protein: CSASAYRDTQYF

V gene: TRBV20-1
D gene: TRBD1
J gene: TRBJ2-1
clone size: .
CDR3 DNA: TGCAGTGCTAGAGACCCCGGGACAGGTTACAATGAGCAGTTCTTC
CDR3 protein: CSARDPGTGYNEQFF

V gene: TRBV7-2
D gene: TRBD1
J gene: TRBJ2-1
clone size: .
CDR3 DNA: TGTGCCAGCAGCTTAGTTTGGACAGGGGGAAATGAGCAGTTCTTC
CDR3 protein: CASSLVWTGGNEQFF

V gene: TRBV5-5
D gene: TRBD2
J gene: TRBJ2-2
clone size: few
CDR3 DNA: TGTGCCAGCAGCCCGGGACTAGCGGGATCGAAGAGGGAGCTGTTTTTT
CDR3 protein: CASSPGLAGSKRELFF

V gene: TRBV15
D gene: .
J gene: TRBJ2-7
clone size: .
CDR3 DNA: TGTGCCACCAGCAGAGATTTATACGAGCAGTACTTC
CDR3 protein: CATSRDLYEQYF

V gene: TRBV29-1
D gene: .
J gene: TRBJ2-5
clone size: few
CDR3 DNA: TGCAGCGTTAACGAGGGCGCGGAGACCCAGTACTTC
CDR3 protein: CSVNEGAETQYF

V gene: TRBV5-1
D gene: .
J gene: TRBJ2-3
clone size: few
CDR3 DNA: TGCGCCAGCAGCTCCCCACTGGATACGCAGTATTTT
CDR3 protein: CASSSPLDTQYF

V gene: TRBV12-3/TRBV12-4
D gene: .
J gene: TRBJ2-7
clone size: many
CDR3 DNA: TGTGCCAGCAGTCCTGAGGGAGGCTCCTACGAGCAGTACTTC
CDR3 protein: CASSPEGGSYEQYF

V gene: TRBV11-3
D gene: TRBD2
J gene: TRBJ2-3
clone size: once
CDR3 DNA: TGTGCCAGCAGCAGGACTAGCGGGGTCCTGGGCACAGATACGCAGTATTTT
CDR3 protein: CASSRTSGVLGTDTQYF

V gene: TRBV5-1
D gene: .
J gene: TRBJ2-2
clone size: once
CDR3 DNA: TGCGCCAGCAGCTTGGGAGCGAGGGTTTCGAACACCGGGGAGCTGTTTTTT
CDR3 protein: CASSLGARVSNTGELFF

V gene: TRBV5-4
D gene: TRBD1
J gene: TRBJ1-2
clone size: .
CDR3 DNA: TGTGCCAGCAGCCAACCTCAGGGGGCTAACTATGGCTACACCTTC
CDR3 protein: CASSQPQGANYGYTF

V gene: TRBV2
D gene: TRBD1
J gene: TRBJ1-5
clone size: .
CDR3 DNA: TGTGCCAGCAACCGGGACAGTTATCAGCCCCAGCATTTT
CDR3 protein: CASNRDSYQPQHF